This entry describes one TCR beta chain. Its antigen is not identified. The CDR3 is 15 amino acids. Germline V gives CDR1 MDHEN, CDR2 SYDVKM. V shed 6 bases and J shed 5 bases, with 17 bases lying between them. This entry belongs to a study of blood T cell dynamics during melanoma immunotherapy. Findings and caveats of the study: At W3, later disease-control patients showed bifurcated PBMC repertoire changes, unlike progressors.

Sample time point: pre-treatment baseline. Blood was drawn before treatment and at week 3 after checkpoint blockade. Patients had no prior systemic cancer treatment, immunosuppressants or other active cancers. Each bulk PBMC sample had roughly 350 ng DNA loaded. Produced via immunoSEQ multiplex PCR; TCRdb's table is partial and in-frame only. Of around 10,000 clones listed, approximately 87% are singletons. Sequencing was performed on blood, taken from a patient treated with checkpoint blockade. The TCR originated in a human donor with melanoma. The rearrangement uses TRBV28 and TRBJ2-1; D unresolved. CDR3 sequence reads: CASRAPATANNEQFF. The DNA of the CDR3 is TGTGCCAGCAGGGCCCCTGCGACCGCTAACAATGAGCAGTTCTTC.